These 15 T cell receptor beta chains share one sample of origin, sequenced in a study of blood T cell repertoires in COVID-19. Clones were read by immunoSEQ multiplex PCR, and TCRdb kept only the in-frame ones, dropping some. Of about 400,000 clones listed, over 85% are singletons. Source material: PBMCs or T cells enriched from blood (not recorded which). The source of these receptors is a woman in her 30s who had recovered from COVID-19.

The CDR3 sequence: CAISDIPLASGNVETQYF. The CDR3 nucleotides are TGTGCCATCAGTGATATTCCCTTGGCTAGCGGAAATGTAGAGACCCAGTACTTC. V usage is TRBV10-3 and J usage is TRBJ2-5; 7 positions agree with TRBD2. Germline values: CDR1 ENHRY, CDR2 SYGVKD. CDR3 size: 18 residues. Trimming removed 3 bases from V and 4 bases from J; junction bases left unmatched: 17.

The chain is built from TRBV5-1 and TRBJ1-3; TRBD1 matches at 9 bases. CDR1 and CDR2 (germline): SGHRS, YFSETQ. The CDR3 has 15 amino acids. Trimming cost V 4 bases and J 4 bases; bases outside gene matches: 6. CDR3 protein: CASSPGQGSGNTIYF. CDR3 coding DNA: TGCGCCAGCAGCCCCGGACAGGGGAGCGGAAACACCATATATTTT.

This chain connects TRBV7-9 to TRBJ1-6; 9 nucleotides match TRBD1. Germline V gene lookup returns CDR1 SEHNR and CDR2 FQNEAQ (reference sequence). The CDR3 spans 15 residues. V shed 1 base, J shed 10 bases, and the junction held 5 bases outside the gene matches. The CDR3 sequence is CASSLEGTGLSPLHF. CDR3 nucleotide sequence: TGTGCCAGCAGCTTAGAGGGGACAGGGTTATCACCCCTCCACTTT.

The gene calls are TRBV28 and TRBJ1-5, with TRBD1 matching over 11 bases. Germline lookup yields CDR1 MDHEN and CDR2 SYDVKM. This CDR3 has 16 amino acids. V shed 3 bases and J 1 base; nucleotides not matched to a gene: 2. CDR3 nucleotide sequence: TGTGCCAGCAGTTTGTGGACAGGGGGCAGCAATCAGCCCCAGCATTTT. This sequence encodes CASSLWTGGSNQPQHF. Looking up the rest from reference TRBV28 and TRBJ1-5 gives the full variable domain: DVKVTQSSRYLVKRTGEKVFLECVQDMDHENMFWYRQDPGLGLRLIYFSYDVKMKEKGDIPEGYSVSREKKERFSLILESASTNQTSMYLCASSLWTGGSNQPQHFGDGTRLSIL.

This chain connects TRBV28 to TRBJ1-2; tentatively, D is TRBD1 (5 bases). The CDR3 extends over 15 amino acids. Trimming shortened V by 3 bases and J by 3 bases, and 14 bases separated the two germline ends. Germline V gene sequence: CDR1 MDHEN, CDR2 SYDVKM. This CDR3 reads CASSLGGAGDYGYTF. In DNA, the CDR3 is TGTGCCAGCAGTTTGGGAGGGGCGGGTGACTATGGCTACACCTTC.

The chain is built from TRBV12-3 or TRBV12-4 and TRBJ1-1; D remains unclear. The ends were cut back, 2 bases at V and 4 bases at J, with 8 bases in the middle. This CDR3 region has 13 residues. The CDR3 spells CASSLSGLTEAFF. CDR3 nucleotides: TGTGCCAGCAGTTTATCAGGACTCACTGAAGCTTTCTTT.

J is TRBJ2-1 and V is TRBV18; the match to TRBD1 covers 9 bases. Per the germline V gene, CDR1 is KGHSH and CDR2 is LQKENI. There are 15 residues in the CDR3. Germline trimming cut 6 bases from V and 6 bases from J; bases unmatched to any gene: 9. The CDR3 DNA reads TGTGCCAGCTCCGACAGGGGGGGCTTGAGCAATGAGCAGTTCTTC. As protein: CASSDRGGLSNEQFF. Using reference TRBV18 and TRBJ2-1 for the parts outside the CDR3, the full variable domain is NAGVMQNPRHLVRRRGQEARLRCSPMKGHSHVYWYRQLPEEGLKFMVYLQKENIIDESGMPKERFSAEFPKEGPSILRIQQVVRGDSAAYFCASSDRGGLSNEQFFGPGTRLTVL.

The chain recombines TRBV27 with TRBJ2-1; D perhaps matches TRBD2 (6 bases). This CDR3 comprises 16 residues. The V gene's germline CDR1 is MNHEY and CDR2 SMNVEV (reference sequence). V was pared by 7 bases and J by 2 bases, with 18 bases between. In DNA form, the CDR3 reads TGTGCCAGCACCAGATCCCGGGACTCGCCCTACAATGAGCAGTTCTTC. It translates to CASTRSRDSPYNEQFF.

The CDR3 region has the DNA TGTGCCAGCCACCCTCTTCGCGGCAAGCGTACCTACGAGCAGTACTTC. It is translated as CASHPLRGKRTYEQYF. The chain couples TRBV11-2 to TRBJ2-7; D is uncertain. CDR1 and CDR2 (germline): SGHAT, FQNNGV. The V and J ends lost 8 bases and 2 bases respectively, with 22 bases between them. The CDR3 contains 16 residues.

About this clone itself: Other DNA sequences in this sample translate to the same CDR3. The chain is built from TRBV6-5 and TRBJ2-1, with TRBD1 matching over 8 bases. Germline-derived CDR1 and CDR2 are MNHEY and SVGAGI. Losses at the gene ends were 4 bases for V and 2 bases for J; bases not matched to a gene: 4. This CDR3 comprises 15 residues. The CDR3 spells CASSSPGGPYNEQFF. DNA for the CDR3: TGTGCCAGCAGTTCACCAGGGGGCCCCTACAATGAGCAGTTCTTC.

V usage is TRBV10-3 and J usage is TRBJ2-1, with 8 bases identical to TRBD2. The CDR3 spans 15 residues. Germline V gives CDR1 ENHRY, CDR2 SYGVKD. J was trimmed by 6 bases and V by 2 bases; bases with no gene match: 6. Here the CDR3 reads CAISERLAQTNEQFF. CDR3 DNA: TGTGCCATCAGTGAGAGACTAGCGCAGACCAATGAGCAGTTCTTC.

This chain connects TRBV4-3 to TRBJ1-2, with TRBD1 matching over 10 bases. The CDR3 runs 19 residues. Unmatched junction bases numbered 15, after V lost 1 base and J lost 4 bases. Germline V CDR1 and CDR2: LGHNA, YSLEER. CDR3 DNA: TGCGCCAGCAGCCAAGCACCCCCCGGGACAGGGGATTGGGCCTATGGCTACACCTTC. Protein product: CASSQAPPGTGDWAYGYTF.

This chain connects TRBV5-4 to TRBJ2-3, with TRBD2 matching over 8 bases. Germline-derived CDR1 and CDR2 are SGHNT and YYREEE (reference sequence). The CDR3 contains 15 residues. V shed 4 bases, J shed 2 bases, and the junction held 6 bases outside the gene matches. Here the CDR3 DNA reads TGTGCCAGCAGCGCCGGGGGGGCCCCCACAGATACGCAGTATTTT. This codes for CASSAGGAPTDTQYF.

This clone appeared once. The rearrangement links TRBV6-1 to TRBJ1-2; D is unresolved. The V and J ends lost 2 bases and 0 bases respectively, with 10 bases between them. The CDR3 covers 15 residues. Germline V gene sequence: CDR1 MNHNS, CDR2 SASEGT. In nucleotides, the CDR3 is TGTGCCAGCAGTGAACCGGGATTAGCTAACTATGGCTACACCTTC. Its protein product is CASSEPGLANYGYTF.

This clone has a single count. Here the CDR3 reads CAWSVLSSRETQYF. The CDR3 nucleotides are TGTGCCTGGAGTGTACTTTCTAGCAGGGAGACCCAGTACTTC. This chain joins TRBV30 and TRBJ2-5, with a weak D call TRBD2 (5 bases). The CDR3 covers 14 residues. V was pared by 0 bases and J by 5 bases, with 13 bases between. Germline-derived CDR1 and CDR2 are GTSNPN and SVGIG (reference sequence).